The rows below give T cell receptor beta chains drawn from one sample of a study of blood T cell repertoires in COVID-19. TCRdb's copy holds only in-frame clones and misses some; the assay was immunoSEQ multiplex PCR. There are approximately 80,000 clones in the sample; over 75% occur only once, and about a tenth lies in the top ten. The source material was peripheral blood. The receptors originated from a human donor in a cohort sampled during active COVID-19. Both conserved end residues are part of each CDR3. D genes are given only for firm matches. Only part of the rows carry a size: once, few, many, or a class if the clone is expanded.

clone size: .; V gene: TRBV7-8; CDR3 length: 15; D gene: .; J gene: TRBJ1-5; CDR3 DNA: TGTGCCAGCAGACAGGGATCCGGTAGCAATCAGCCCCAGCATTTT; CDR3 protein: CASRQGSGSNQPQHF
clone size: .; V gene: TRBV7-8; CDR3 length: 15; D gene: TRBD1; J gene: TRBJ1-1; CDR3 DNA: TGTGCCAGCAGCTTATACAGGGGAATGAACACTGAAGCTTTCTTT; CDR3 protein: CASSLYRGMNTEAFF
clone size: .; V gene: TRBV18; CDR3 length: 13; D gene: .; J gene: TRBJ1-3; CDR3 DNA: TGTGCCAGCTCTCCGACCGGGGGGGACACCATATATTTT; CDR3 protein: CASSPTGGDTIYF
clone size: .; V gene: TRBV4-1; CDR3 length: 14; D gene: .; J gene: TRBJ1-2; CDR3 DNA: TGCGCCAGCAGTTCGGGTGACAGCTACTATGGCTACACCTTC; CDR3 protein: CASSSGDSYYGYTF
clone size: few; V gene: TRBV6-4; CDR3 length: 15; D gene: TRBD2; J gene: TRBJ2-3; CDR3 DNA: TGTGCCAGCAGTGGACTAGCGGGGGCTCAGGATACGCAGTATTTT; CDR3 protein: CASSGLAGAQDTQYF
clone size: few; V gene: TRBV6-6; CDR3 length: 15; D gene: TRBD1; J gene: TRBJ2-2; CDR3 DNA: TGTGCCAGCAGTTACTCGGACAGGGTAAACGGGGAGCTGTTTTTT; CDR3 protein: CASSYSDRVNGELFF
clone size: .; V gene: TRBV7-2; CDR3 length: 15; D gene: .; J gene: TRBJ1-2; CDR3 DNA: TGTGCCAGCAGCTTTCAAACAGGGCCGGACTATGGCTACACCTTC; CDR3 protein: CASSFQTGPDYGYTF
clone size: .; V gene: TRBV6-5; CDR3 length: 14; D gene: TRBD2; J gene: TRBJ2-7; CDR3 DNA: TGTGCCAGCAGTTACCTAGCGGGGGCCTACGAGCAGTACTTC; CDR3 protein: CASSYLAGAYEQYF
clone size: .; V gene: TRBV7-6; CDR3 length: 15; D gene: .; J gene: TRBJ2-5; CDR3 DNA: TGTGCCAGCAGCCACCGAGGTATGGGTGAGGAGACCCAGTACTTC; CDR3 protein: CASSHRGMGEETQYF
clone size: .; V gene: TRBV5-6; CDR3 length: 13; D gene: .; J gene: TRBJ2-2; CDR3 DNA: TGTGCCAGCAGTCCCGGACATCTCGGGGAGCTGTTTTTT; CDR3 protein: CASSPGHLGELFF
clone size: .; V gene: TRBV15; CDR3 length: 15; D gene: .; J gene: TRBJ2-5; CDR3 DNA: TGTGCCACCAGCCTTGGGACAGTGGGACTGGAGACCCAGTACTTC; CDR3 protein: CATSLGTVGLETQYF
clone size: .; V gene: TRBV14; CDR3 length: 15; D gene: .; J gene: TRBJ2-1; CDR3 DNA: TGTGCCAGCAGGCAAGGGGGGACTGGCTACAATGAGCAGTTCTTC; CDR3 protein: CASRQGGTGYNEQFF
clone size: .; V gene: TRBV5-1; CDR3 length: 15; D gene: .; J gene: TRBJ1-5; CDR3 DNA: TGCGCCAGCAGCTTGGAGTCAGGTGTCTATCAGCCCCAGCATTTT; CDR3 protein: CASSLESGVYQPQHF
clone size: .; V gene: TRBV21-1; CDR3 length: 15; D gene: .; J gene: TRBJ1-2; CDR3 DNA: TGTGCCAGCAGCAATGGACAGGGGCTTAACTATGGCTACACCTTC; CDR3 protein: CASSNGQGLNYGYTF
clone size: .; V gene: TRBV7-2; CDR3 length: 14; D gene: .; J gene: TRBJ1-1; CDR3 DNA: TGTGCCAGCAGCTTAAGGCGGGGCGACACTGAAGCTTTCTTT; CDR3 protein: CASSLRRGDTEAFF
clone size: .; V gene: TRBV19; CDR3 length: 15; D gene: .; J gene: TRBJ2-5; CDR3 DNA: TGTGCCAGTAGTATAGATCTGGCAGTCCAAGAGACCCAGTACTTC; CDR3 protein: CASSIDLAVQETQYF
clone size: .; V gene: TRBV18; CDR3 length: 16; D gene: .; J gene: TRBJ1-4; CDR3 DNA: TGTGCCAGCTCAGGAGTCAGGGCCTCAGCTAATGAAAAACTGTTTTTT; CDR3 protein: CASSGVRASANEKLFF
clone size: .; V gene: TRBV12-3/TRBV12-4; CDR3 length: 13; D gene: TRBD2; J gene: TRBJ2-5; CDR3 DNA: TGTGCCAGCAGTTTAGGGGAGGGGGAGACCCAGTACTTC; CDR3 protein: CASSLGEGETQYF
clone size: .; V gene: TRBV19; CDR3 length: 15; D gene: .; J gene: TRBJ1-2; CDR3 DNA: TGTGCCAGTAGTCCCAGGGGATGGGGGAACTATGGCTACACCTTC; CDR3 protein: CASSPRGWGNYGYTF
clone size: once; V gene: TRBV9; CDR3 length: 13; D gene: .; J gene: TRBJ2-5; CDR3 DNA: TGTGCCAGCAGCGTAGCCTCCCGGGAGACCCAGTACTTC; CDR3 protein: CASSVASRETQYF
clone size: .; V gene: TRBV5-1; CDR3 length: 14; D gene: .; J gene: TRBJ1-1; CDR3 DNA: TGCGCCAGCAGCGAGGCCTCAAACCCCACTGAAGCTTTCTTT; CDR3 protein: CASSEASNPTEAFF
clone size: .; V gene: TRBV10-2; CDR3 length: 10; D gene: .; J gene: TRBJ2-7; CDR3 DNA: TGCGCCAGCAGTGAGGGGAGGCAGTACTTC; CDR3 protein: CASSEGRQYF
clone size: .; V gene: TRBV7-8; CDR3 length: 16; D gene: .; J gene: TRBJ2-7; CDR3 DNA: TGTGCCAGCAGCCGTAACCACAGGGAAAGGACCTACGAGCAGTACTTC; CDR3 protein: CASSRNHRERTYEQYF
clone size: once; V gene: TRBV30; CDR3 length: 16; D gene: TRBD2; J gene: TRBJ2-3; CDR3 DNA: TGTGCCTGGAGGGTTTTACTAGCGGGAGGGGGGGATACGCAGTATTTT; CDR3 protein: CAWRVLLAGGGDTQYF
clone size: .; V gene: TRBV5-1; CDR3 length: 16; D gene: TRBD2; J gene: TRBJ2-1; CDR3 DNA: TGCGCCAGCAGCTCGCGGCAAACTAGCGGGGGGGCAGAGCAGTTCTTC; CDR3 protein: CASSSRQTSGGAEQFF
clone size: .; V gene: TRBV20-1; CDR3 length: 15; D gene: TRBD1; J gene: TRBJ1-2; CDR3 DNA: TGCAGTGCTAGTATGGACAGGGGGCCCTTCGGTGGCTACACCTTC; CDR3 protein: CSASMDRGPFGGYTF
clone size: .; V gene: TRBV5-6; CDR3 length: 11; D gene: .; J gene: TRBJ2-7; CDR3 DNA: TGTGCCAGCAGCACTTACTACGAGCAGTACTTC; CDR3 protein: CASSTYYEQYF
clone size: few; V gene: TRBV18; CDR3 length: 14; D gene: .; J gene: TRBJ2-7; CDR3 DNA: TGTGCCAGCTCACAACGTCAGGCTTCCTACGAGCAGTACTTC; CDR3 protein: CASSQRQASYEQYF
clone size: .; V gene: TRBV7-9; CDR3 length: 17; D gene: .; J gene: TRBJ1-4; CDR3 DNA: TGTGCCAGCAGCTCCCCGAGTATAGGGGCAACTAATGAAAAACTGTTTTTT; CDR3 protein: CASSSPSIGATNEKLFF
clone size: .; V gene: TRBV18; CDR3 length: 14; D gene: .; J gene: TRBJ1-1; CDR3 DNA: TGTGCCAGCTCACCGGTCCAGGGAGGCACTGAAGCTTTCTTT; CDR3 protein: CASSPVQGGTEAFF
clone size: few; V gene: TRBV5-6; CDR3 length: 13; D gene: .; J gene: TRBJ2-1; CDR3 DNA: TGTGCCAGCAGCTTGCCAGGTACAAATGAGCAGTTCTTC; CDR3 protein: CASSLPGTNEQFF
clone size: .; V gene: TRBV3-1/TRBV3-2; CDR3 length: 14; D gene: .; J gene: TRBJ2-2; CDR3 DNA: TGTGCCAGCAGCCCTTCTCTAAACACCGGGGAGCTGTTTTTT; CDR3 protein: CASSPSLNTGELFF
clone size: .; V gene: TRBV7-9; CDR3 length: 14; D gene: TRBD2; J gene: TRBJ2-7; CDR3 DNA: TGTGCCAGCAGCTATGGAGCACGCGGGGGGGAGCAGTACTTC; CDR3 protein: CASSYGARGGEQYF
clone size: .; V gene: TRBV7-9; CDR3 length: 13; D gene: .; J gene: TRBJ1-2; CDR3 DNA: TGTGCCAGCAGTCTAACAGGGCCCTATGGCTACACCTTC; CDR3 protein: CASSLTGPYGYTF
clone size: .; V gene: TRBV30; CDR3 length: 19; D gene: .; J gene: TRBJ1-3; CDR3 DNA: TGTGCCTGGAGTGTACTTCCCTGGCCAGGGGCCGTCTCTGGAAACACCATATATTTT; CDR3 protein: CAWSVLPWPGAVSGNTIYF
clone size: .; V gene: TRBV10-3; CDR3 length: 13; D gene: .; J gene: TRBJ1-1; CDR3 DNA: TGTGCCATCAGTGAGTCTGTAGACACTGAAGCTTTCTTT; CDR3 protein: CAISESVDTEAFF
clone size: .; V gene: TRBV5-1; CDR3 length: 14; D gene: TRBD1; J gene: TRBJ1-1; CDR3 DNA: TGCGCCAGCAGCCCGAGGACAGGGGGTACTGAAGCTTTCTTT; CDR3 protein: CASSPRTGGTEAFF
clone size: .; V gene: TRBV3-1/TRBV3-2; CDR3 length: 17; D gene: TRBD1; J gene: TRBJ1-1; CDR3 DNA: TGTGCCAGCAAACGGGCCCGTGGGGCCCAGGGGGCACCTGAAGCTTTCTTT; CDR3 protein: CASKRARGAQGAPEAFF
clone size: many; V gene: TRBV5-1; CDR3 length: 15; D gene: TRBD2; J gene: TRBJ2-3; CDR3 DNA: TGCGCCAGCAGCTTGAAGCTAGCGGGGTCAGATACGCAGTATTTT; CDR3 protein: CASSLKLAGSDTQYF
clone size: .; V gene: TRBV27; CDR3 length: 13; D gene: .; J gene: TRBJ2-1; CDR3 DNA: TGTGCCAGCAGTTTAGGGGGGATCAATGAGCAGTTCTTC; CDR3 protein: CASSLGGINEQFF
clone size: .; V gene: TRBV11-2; CDR3 length: 16; D gene: .; J gene: TRBJ1-6; CDR3 DNA: TGTGCCAGCAGCTCCAGAGGGGGATCTTATAATTCACCCCTCCACTTT; CDR3 protein: CASSSRGGSYNSPLHF
clone size: .; V gene: TRBV30; CDR3 length: 12; D gene: TRBD1; J gene: TRBJ1-2; CDR3 DNA: TGTGCCTGGTTTCGACAGGGGGAGGGCTACACCTTC; CDR3 protein: CAWFRQGEGYTF
clone size: once; V gene: TRBV10-3; CDR3 length: 15; D gene: TRBD2; J gene: TRBJ2-5; CDR3 DNA: TGTGCCATCAGTGATGGCGGGGGCGGGGGGGAGACCCAGTACTTC; CDR3 protein: CAISDGGGGGETQYF
clone size: .; V gene: TRBV7-8; CDR3 length: 15; D gene: .; J gene: TRBJ1-5; CDR3 DNA: TGTGCCAGCAGCTTAGGACGGGGTAGCAATCAGCCCCAGCATTTT; CDR3 protein: CASSLGRGSNQPQHF
clone size: few; V gene: TRBV12-2; CDR3 length: 19; D gene: .; J gene: TRBJ1-1; CDR3 DNA: TGTGCAAGTCGCTTTGGGGCTCGGCTGTTCCCCCCTGATGACACTGAAGCTTTCTTT; CDR3 protein: CASRFGARLFPPDDTEAFF
clone size: few; V gene: TRBV7-9; CDR3 length: 15; D gene: TRBD1; J gene: TRBJ1-1; CDR3 DNA: TGTGCCAGCAGCTCGGGAGACAGGGGGAACACTGAAGCTTTCTTT; CDR3 protein: CASSSGDRGNTEAFF
clone size: few; V gene: TRBV5-1; CDR3 length: 14; D gene: TRBD2; J gene: TRBJ2-7; CDR3 DNA: TGCGCCAGCAGCTCCTTCCGGGGGGCCTACGAGCAGTACTTC; CDR3 protein: CASSSFRGAYEQYF
clone size: .; V gene: TRBV2; CDR3 length: 14; D gene: .; J gene: TRBJ2-6; CDR3 DNA: TGTGCCAGCGCAGGGGATACTGGGGCCAACGTCCTGACTTTC; CDR3 protein: CASAGDTGANVLTF
clone size: .; V gene: TRBV30; CDR3 length: 13; D gene: TRBD1; J gene: TRBJ1-1; CDR3 DNA: TGTGCCTCCGGGACAGATGGGAACACTGAAGCTTTCTTT; CDR3 protein: CASGTDGNTEAFF
clone size: .; V gene: TRBV5-1; CDR3 length: 15; D gene: .; J gene: TRBJ1-2; CDR3 DNA: TGCGCCAGCAGGGTCGGGTCAGCCGGCCCCTATGGCTACACCTTC; CDR3 protein: CASRVGSAGPYGYTF
clone size: .; V gene: TRBV5-1; CDR3 length: 15; D gene: .; J gene: TRBJ2-1; CDR3 DNA: TGCGCCAGCAGCTTCCTGGGCTGGGTGCTCAATGAGCAGTTCTTC; CDR3 protein: CASSFLGWVLNEQFF
clone size: .; V gene: TRBV7-2; CDR3 length: 14; D gene: .; J gene: TRBJ1-4; CDR3 DNA: TGTGCCAGCAGCCCCAACCGGGGGGTGGAAAAACTGTTTTTT; CDR3 protein: CASSPNRGVEKLFF
clone size: .; V gene: TRBV5-6; CDR3 length: 15; D gene: TRBD1; J gene: TRBJ1-5; CDR3 DNA: TGTGCCAGCAGCCCAGACAGGGTGTTAAATCAGCCCCAGCATTTT; CDR3 protein: CASSPDRVLNQPQHF